The 27 T cell receptor beta chains below were found in one sample sequenced in a study of T cells in Graves' hyperthyroidism and ophthalmopathy. Amplified TCR beta CDR3 regions came from RNA transcripts. TCR CDR3 regions were first amplified by RT-PCR with HTBI primers. TCRdb fed the multiplex PCR reads into MiXCR, producing one record per CDR3 protein. Among almost 600,000 distinct CDR3 sequences, 40% to 55% were seen once, and the ten largest hold approximately 7.5%. Sequencing used peripheral blood or thyroid tissue (not recorded which). Receptors were obtained from a woman between 18 and 30 years old with Graves' hyperthyroidism.

This clonotype was recorded many times. The chain has TRBV7-9 and TRBJ2-5; D is ambiguous. Trimming shortened V by 5 bases and J by 5 bases, and 15 bases separated the two germline ends. The CDR3 spans 14 residues. Germline loops: CDR1 SEHNR, CDR2 FQNEAQ (reference sequence). The CDR3 reads CASSLDGLGETQYF. The CDR3 DNA sequence: TGTGCCAGCAGCCTGGATGGGTTAGGGGAGACCCAGTACTTC.

This clonotype was counted at least ten times. The chain combines TRBV7-2 with TRBJ1-2; D possibly corresponds to TRBD1 (6 bases). Germline V gene lookup returns CDR1 SGHTA and CDR2 FQGNSA. V lost 5 bases and J 7 bases, leaving 14 bases between the germline ends. The CDR3 consists of 13 residues. CDR3 nucleotides: TGTGCCAGCAGCCCGGGGACACCGGGTGGCTACACCTTC. This codes for CASSPGTPGGYTF.

This clonotype was picked up many times. The CDR3 is CASSTDRGFDTEAFF. The CDR3 nucleotides are TGTGCCAGCAGCACCGACAGGGGTTTCGACACTGAAGCTTTCTTT. This chain joins TRBV9 and TRBJ1-1; 8 bases match TRBD1. CDR3 length: 15 amino acids. V shed 4 bases and J 3 bases; nucleotides not matched to a gene: 8. Germline CDR1 SGDLS, CDR2 YYNGEE.

The table lists this clonotype with many counts. The J gene is TRBJ1-6, the V gene TRBV12-3 or TRBV12-4, with D maybe TRBD1 (6 bases). The CDR3 length is 15 residues. Trimming left V 1 base short and J 9 bases short, with 13 bases between. The CDR3 region is CASSLDRGASSPLHF. The CDR3 region has the DNA TGTGCCAGCAGTTTAGATCGGGGGGCGAGTTCACCCCTCCACTTT.

V and J are TRBV29-1 and TRBJ2-7; 7 bases map to TRBD1. Per the germline V gene, CDR1 is SQVTM and CDR2 is ANQGSEA. V lost 2 bases to trimming and J lost 0 bases; unmatched junction nucleotides: 4. The CDR3 runs to 14 residues. CDR3 nucleotides: TGCAGCGTTGAAATCGCAGGGGGCTCCTACGAGCAGTACTTC. Amino acids: CSVEIAGGSYEQYF.

Points on this clonotype: A much larger clone differs from this one at a single base, so this may be a read error. CDR3 region: CASSPHLAGLSYEQYF. The CDR3 bases are TGTGCCAGCAGCCCGCATCTAGCGGGATTGTCGTACGAGCAGTACTTC. This chain uses TRBV7-6 with TRBJ2-7; 9 positions match TRBD2. J gave up 4 bases and V 5 bases, and 12 bases lay outside the gene matches. CDR3 length: 16 residues. Germline V gene sequence: CDR1 SGHVS, CDR2 FNYEAQ.

Here the CDR3 reads CASSLEAGSTDTQYF. DNA for the CDR3: TGTGCCAGCAGCTTAGAAGCGGGAAGCACAGATACGCAGTATTTT. The chain couples TRBV7-9 to TRBJ2-3; 7 nucleotides align to TRBD2. Trimming at V came to 1 base and at J to 0 bases, leaving 1 base not matched to a gene. In germline, CDR1 is SEHNR, CDR2 FQNEAQ (reference sequence). The CDR3 has 15 amino acids.

This clonotype was seen a handful of times. The rearrangement joins TRBV27 to TRBJ1-5; no clear D. The CDR3 has 13 amino acids. Germline CDR1 and CDR2: MNHEY and SMNVEV (reference sequence). Trimming cost V 2 bases and J 4 bases, with 6 bases left between them. The CDR3 nucleotides are TGTGCCAGCAGTTTAATGGTGAATCAGCCCCAGCATTTT. It encodes CASSLMVNQPQHF.

The chain carries TRBV2 and TRBJ2-5, with 9 positions matching TRBD2. This CDR3 spans 15 amino acids. CDR1 is SNHLY and CDR2 is FYNNEI in the germline V gene. Unmatched junction bases numbered 1, after V lost 2 bases and J lost 0 bases. The CDR3 DNA is TGTGCCAGCAGTGAACTAGCGGGACACCAAGAGACCCAGTACTTC. Translating gives CASSELAGHQETQYF. The full variable domain, with the rest looked up from reference TRBV2 and TRBJ2-5, is EPEVTQTPSHQVTQMGQEVILRCVPISNHLYFYWYRQILGQKVEFLVSFYNNEISEKSEIFDDQFSVERPDGSNFTLKIRSTKLEDSAMYFCASSELAGHQETQYFGPGTRLLVL.

This clonotype was detected ten times or more. V usage is TRBV7-2 and J usage is TRBJ2-5, with a tentative D call TRBD1 (6 bases). This CDR3 has 13 residues. In germline, CDR1 is SGHTA, CDR2 FQGNSA. V was pared by 5 bases and J by 5 bases, with 12 bases between. The CDR3 nucleotides read TGTGCCAGCAGCCTACAGGGCTTGGAGACCCAGTACTTC. Translated, it gives CASSLQGLETQYF.

The rearrangement uses TRBV7-2 and TRBJ1-5; D possibly corresponds to TRBD1 (6 bases). CDR1 is SGHTA, CDR2 FQGNSA, per germline. V lost 3 bases and J 11 bases, leaving 20 bases between the germline ends. The CDR3 runs 15 residues. CDR3 amino acids: CASSLSSAGGQAQHF. Here the CDR3 DNA reads TGTGCCAGCAGCTTGTCCAGTGCGGGGGGCCAGGCCCAGCATTTT.

The chain couples TRBV5-5 to TRBJ1-1, with TRBD1 matching 10 bases. The V and J ends lost 10 bases and 6 bases, in that order; junction bases with no gene match: 12. This CDR3 region has 14 residues. The germline gives CDR1 SGHKS, CDR2 YYEKEE (reference sequence). The CDR3: CACNPGQGRAEAFF. The CDR3 nucleotides are TGTGCCTGCAATCCGGGACAGGGGAGGGCTGAAGCTTTCTTT.

This clonotype turned up a few times. This chain links TRBV30 with TRBJ1-1; D uncertain. Per germline, CDR1 GTSNPN and CDR2 SVGIG (reference sequence). This CDR3 contains 12 residues. Trimming cost V 4 bases and J 5 bases, with 11 bases left between them. The CDR3 sequence: CAWKWGLTEAFF. DNA for the CDR3: TGTGCCTGGAAATGGGGTTTGACTGAAGCTTTCTTT.

The V and J genes are TRBV11-2 and TRBJ2-7, with TRBD2 matching over 15 bases. The trim removed 5 bases at V and 2 bases at J, leaving 7 bases unmatched. The CDR3 covers 17 residues. The germline V gene encodes CDR1 SGHAT and CDR2 FQNNGV. The CDR3 nucleotides read TGTGCCAGCAGCCCAGGACTAGCGGGAGGGCCCCCCTACGAGCAGTACTTC. It encodes CASSPGLAGGPPYEQYF.

This clonotype was found many times. V is TRBV7-9 and J is TRBJ1-1, with D perhaps TRBD1 (6 bases). Deletions cut 4 bases from V and 3 bases from J, with 21 bases between. Germline CDR1 reads SEHNR; CDR2 reads FQNEAQ (reference sequence). The CDR3 contains 17 residues. The CDR3 here is CASSSIGHRADHTEAFF. The CDR3 region has the DNA TGTGCCAGCAGCTCAATCGGCCACAGGGCGGATCACACTGAAGCTTTCTTT.

The rearrangement joins TRBV12-3 or TRBV12-4 to TRBJ2-5, with D perhaps given as TRBD1 or TRBD2 (6 bases each). The CDR3 runs 11 residues. The V end lost 10 bases, the J end lost 12 bases, and 18 bases lay between the germline ends. The CDR3 nucleotides are TGTGCCATTAGGGGGGCTAATGAAAAGTACTTC. Protein: CAIRGANEKYF.

This clonotype was recorded only once. This CDR3 reads CASSYRAGQYNEQFF. In nucleotides, the CDR3 is TGTGCCAGCAGTTACAGGGCAGGGCAGTACAATGAGCAGTTCTTC. J is TRBJ2-7 and V is TRBV6-5; weak D call: TRBD1 (5 bases). The J call may be wrong; the DNA end is better matched by TRBJ2-1. CDR1 and CDR2 (germline): MNHEY, SVGAGI. The CDR3 contains 15 residues.

The chain links TRBV7-9 to TRBJ1-1, with 8 bases identical to TRBD1. Germline V gene data show CDR1 as SEHNR and CDR2 as FQNEAQ (reference sequence). J lost 2 bases, V lost 2 bases, and 13 bases had no gene match. The CDR3 runs to 18 residues. The CDR3 loop is CASSLYGQGEDSNTEAFF. As DNA, the CDR3 is TGTGCCAGCAGCTTATACGGACAGGGTGAGGACTCCAACACTGAAGCTTTCTTT.

V gene TRBV7-8 combines with J gene TRBJ1-5; D may be TRBD1 (5 bases). Looked up from germline, CDR1 is SGHVS and CDR2 is FQNEAQ. The CDR3 contains 15 residues. Between the trimmed V and J ends, which lost 5 bases and 2 bases, there was a span of 13 bases. The CDR3 DNA is TGTGCCAGCAGCATGTCCTCGGGGGGCAATCAGCCCCAGCATTTT. Protein sequence: CASSMSSGGNQPQHF.

The sample holds many counts of this clonotype. The chain is built from TRBV10-2 and TRBJ1-4; D might be TRBD1 (5 bases). The CDR3 covers 13 residues. Trimming pared 7 bases from V and 8 bases from J, leaving 14 bases between. Germline CDR1 is WSHSY and CDR2 is SAAADI. The CDR3 spells CASTGQGGEKLFF. CDR3 DNA: TGCGCCAGCACGGGGCAGGGAGGCGAAAAACTGTTTTTT.

This clonotype occurred many times. V gene TRBV4-1 combines with J gene TRBJ1-4; D gene unclear. The CDR3 loop spans 12 amino acids. The V end was cut by 8 bases, the J end by 7 bases, with 11 bases between. The germline V gene encodes CDR1 MGHRA and CDR2 YSYEKL. CDR3 in DNA: TGCGCCAGCTCCGAGCGGAGTGAAAAACTGTTTTTT. Encoded protein: CASSERSEKLFF.

This clonotype was detected many times. V usage is TRBV11-2 and J usage is TRBJ1-5; possible D gene TRBD1, 5 bases. The CDR3 runs to 13 residues. Trimming removed 6 bases at V and 6 bases at J, with 12 bases between. The germline V gene has CDR1 SGHAT and CDR2 FQNNGV. CDR3 in amino acids: CASSQTGGQPQHF. The CDR3 DNA is TGTGCCAGCAGTCAGACGGGGGGTCAGCCCCAGCATTTT.

The chain carries TRBV2 and TRBJ2-5, with 7 positions matching TRBD1. The CDR3 spans 15 residues. J was trimmed by 2 bases and V by 6 bases; bases with no gene match: 9. The germline V gene encodes CDR1 SNHLY and CDR2 FYNNEI. DNA for the CDR3: TGTGCCAGCAGCCAGCGACCAGGGGGTCAAGAGACCCAGTACTTC. Its protein product is CASSQRPGGQETQYF.

This clonotype was picked up a small number of times. The chain links TRBV19 to TRBJ2-5; D call uncertain. The CDR3 totals 14 residues. Germline CDR1 LNHDA, CDR2 SQIVND (reference sequence). Trimming pared 4 bases from V and 4 bases from J, leaving 13 bases between. For the CDR3, the DNA is TGTGCCAGTAGTACTATCGCGGATCTAGAGACCCAGTACTTC. Protein product: CASSTIADLETQYF.

About this clonotype itself: This sequence may be a read error, since a much larger clone differs from it by one base. The chain joins TRBV6-5 to TRBJ1-2; D is ambiguous. The V gene's germline CDR1 is MNHEY and CDR2 SVGAGI. Trimming cost V 4 bases and J 1 base, with 13 bases left between them. The CDR3 extends over 15 amino acids. The CDR3 loop is CASSLGDGINYGYTF. For the CDR3, the DNA is TGTGCCAGCAGTTTGGGTGACGGAATTAACTATGGCTACACCTTC.

This clonotype was counted at least ten times. The chain carries TRBV7-9 and TRBJ1-1; D gene uncertain. Germline V lookup: CDR1 SEHNR, CDR2 FQNEAQ (reference sequence). Trimming left V 0 bases short and J 0 bases short, with 5 bases between. The CDR3 loop spans 14 amino acids. CDR3 region: CASSLAGMNTEAFF. DNA for the CDR3: TGTGCCAGCAGCTTAGCAGGGATGAACACTGAAGCTTTCTTT. Full variable domain (outside the CDR3, taken from reference TRBV7-9 and TRBJ1-1): DTGVSQNPRHKITKRGQNVTFRCDPISEHNRLYWYRQTLGQGPEFLTYFQNEAQLEKSRLLSDRFSAERPKGSFSTLEIQRTEQGDSAMYLCASSLAGMNTEAFFGQGTRLTVV.

The CDR3 is CASSLAYELEGAGNQPQYF. DNA for the CDR3: TGTGCCAGCAGTTTAGCGTATGAGTTGGAGGGGGCAGGAAATCAGCCCCAGTACTTC. This chain links TRBV12-3 or TRBV12-4 with TRBJ2-5, with a weak D call TRBD1 (7 bases). Between the trimmed V and J ends, which lost 0 bases and 9 bases, there was a span of 29 bases. The CDR3 spans 19 residues.